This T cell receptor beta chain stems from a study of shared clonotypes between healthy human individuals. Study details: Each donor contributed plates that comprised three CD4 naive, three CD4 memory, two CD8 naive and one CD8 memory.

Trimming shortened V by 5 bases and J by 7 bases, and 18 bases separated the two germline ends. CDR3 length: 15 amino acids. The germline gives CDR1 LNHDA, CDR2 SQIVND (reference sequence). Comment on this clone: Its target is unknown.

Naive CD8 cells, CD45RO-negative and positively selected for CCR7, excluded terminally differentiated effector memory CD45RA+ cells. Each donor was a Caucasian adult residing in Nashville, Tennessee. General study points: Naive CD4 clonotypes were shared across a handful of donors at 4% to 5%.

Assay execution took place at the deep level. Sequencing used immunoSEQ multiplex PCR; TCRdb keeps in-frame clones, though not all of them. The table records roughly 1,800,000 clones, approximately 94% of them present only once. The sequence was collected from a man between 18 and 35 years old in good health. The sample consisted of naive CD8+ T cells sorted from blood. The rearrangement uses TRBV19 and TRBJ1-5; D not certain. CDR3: CASSVTLSAEQPQHF. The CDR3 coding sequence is TGTGCCAGTAGTGTGACCCTCTCCGCGGAACAGCCCCAGCATTTT.